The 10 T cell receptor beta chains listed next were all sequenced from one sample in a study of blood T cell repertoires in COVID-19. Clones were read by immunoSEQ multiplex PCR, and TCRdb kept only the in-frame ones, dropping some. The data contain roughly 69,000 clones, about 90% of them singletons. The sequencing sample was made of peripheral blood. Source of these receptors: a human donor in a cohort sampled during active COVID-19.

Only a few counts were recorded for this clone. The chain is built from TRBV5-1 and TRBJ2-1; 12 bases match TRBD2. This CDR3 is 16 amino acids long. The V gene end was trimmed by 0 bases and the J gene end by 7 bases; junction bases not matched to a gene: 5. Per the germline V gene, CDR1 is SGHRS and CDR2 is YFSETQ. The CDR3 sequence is CASSLVLAGGRNEQFF. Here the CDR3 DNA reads TGCGCCAGCAGCTTGGTCCTAGCGGGAGGGCGTAATGAGCAGTTCTTC.

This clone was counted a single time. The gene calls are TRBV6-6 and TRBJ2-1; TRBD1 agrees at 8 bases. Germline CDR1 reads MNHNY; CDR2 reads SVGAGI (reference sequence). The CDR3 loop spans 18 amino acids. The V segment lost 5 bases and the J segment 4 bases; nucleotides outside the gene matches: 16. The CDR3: CASSQGQAERPYYNEQFF. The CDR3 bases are TGTGCCAGCAGTCAGGGACAGGCCGAAAGGCCTTATTACAATGAGCAGTTCTTC.

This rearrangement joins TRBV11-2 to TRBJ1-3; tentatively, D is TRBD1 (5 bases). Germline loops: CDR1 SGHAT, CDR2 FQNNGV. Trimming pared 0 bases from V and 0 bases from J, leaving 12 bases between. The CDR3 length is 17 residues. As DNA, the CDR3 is TGTGCCAGCAGCTTAGATCATAGGCAGGGCTCTGGAAACACCATATATTTT. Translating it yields CASSLDHRQGSGNTIYF.

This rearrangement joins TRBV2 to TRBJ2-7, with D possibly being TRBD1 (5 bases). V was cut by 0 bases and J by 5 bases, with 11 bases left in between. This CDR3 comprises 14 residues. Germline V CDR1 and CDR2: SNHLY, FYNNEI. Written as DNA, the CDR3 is TGTGCCAGCAGTGAAGCCCGCAGGGCAGACGAGCAGTACTTC. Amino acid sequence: CASSEARRADEQYF.

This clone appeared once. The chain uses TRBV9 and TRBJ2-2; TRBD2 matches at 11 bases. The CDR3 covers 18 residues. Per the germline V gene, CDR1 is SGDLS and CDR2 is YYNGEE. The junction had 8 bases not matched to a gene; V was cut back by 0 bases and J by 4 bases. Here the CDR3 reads CASSVAPLAGGPTGELFF. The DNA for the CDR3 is TGTGCCAGCAGCGTAGCTCCCCTAGCGGGGGGCCCCACCGGGGAGCTGTTTTTT. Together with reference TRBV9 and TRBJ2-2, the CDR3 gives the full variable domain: DSGVTQTPKHLITATGQRVTLRCSPRSGDLSVYWYQQSLDQGLQFLIQYYNGEERAKGNILERFSAQQFPDLHSELNLSSLELGDSALYFCASSVAPLAGGPTGELFFGEGSRLTVL.

The CDR3 DNA is TGTGCCAGCAGCTTATCCGGGACACATGGCTACACCTTC. It specifies CASSLSGTHGYTF. The genes are TRBV7-9 and TRBJ1-2; D might be TRBD1 (6 bases). This CDR3 has 13 amino acids. Germline-derived CDR1 and CDR2 are SEHNR and FQNEAQ (reference sequence). V dropped 2 bases and J dropped 6 bases, with 10 bases sitting between them.

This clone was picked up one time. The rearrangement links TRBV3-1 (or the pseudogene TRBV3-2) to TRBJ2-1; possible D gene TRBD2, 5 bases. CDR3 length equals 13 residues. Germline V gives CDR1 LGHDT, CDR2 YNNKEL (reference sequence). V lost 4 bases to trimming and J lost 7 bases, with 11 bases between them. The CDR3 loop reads CASSLRGFNEQFF. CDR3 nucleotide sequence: TGTGCCAGCAGCCTACGGGGATTTAATGAGCAGTTCTTC.

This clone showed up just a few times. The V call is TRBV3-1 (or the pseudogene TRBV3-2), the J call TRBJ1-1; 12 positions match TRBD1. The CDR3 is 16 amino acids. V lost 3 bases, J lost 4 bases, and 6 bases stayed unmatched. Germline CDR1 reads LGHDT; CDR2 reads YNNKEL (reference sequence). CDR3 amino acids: CASSHGTGGMGTEAFF. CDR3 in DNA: TGTGCCAGCAGCCATGGGACAGGGGGCATGGGCACTGAAGCTTTCTTT.

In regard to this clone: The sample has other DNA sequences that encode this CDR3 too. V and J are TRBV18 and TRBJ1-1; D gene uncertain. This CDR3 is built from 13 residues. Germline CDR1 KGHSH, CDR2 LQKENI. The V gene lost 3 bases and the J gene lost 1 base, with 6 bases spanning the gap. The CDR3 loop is CASSPSQNTEAFF. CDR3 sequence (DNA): TGTGCCAGCTCACCGTCACAGAACACTGAAGCTTTCTTT.

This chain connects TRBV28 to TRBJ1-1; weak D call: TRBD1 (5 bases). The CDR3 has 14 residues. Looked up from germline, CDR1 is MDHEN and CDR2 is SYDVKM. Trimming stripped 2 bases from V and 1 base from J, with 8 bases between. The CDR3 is CASSLTGGNTEAFF. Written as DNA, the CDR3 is TGTGCCAGCAGTTTAACGGGGGGGAACACTGAAGCTTTCTTT.